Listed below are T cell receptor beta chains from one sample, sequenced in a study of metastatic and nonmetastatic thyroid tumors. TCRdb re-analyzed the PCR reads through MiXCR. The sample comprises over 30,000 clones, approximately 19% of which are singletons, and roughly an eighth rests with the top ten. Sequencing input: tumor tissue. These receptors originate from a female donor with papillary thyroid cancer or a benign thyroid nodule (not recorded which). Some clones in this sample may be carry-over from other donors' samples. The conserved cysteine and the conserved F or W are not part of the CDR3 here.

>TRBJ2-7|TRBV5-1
ASRRGTGTSYEQY
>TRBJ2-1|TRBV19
ASSLYNEQF
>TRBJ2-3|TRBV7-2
ASASGGATDTQY
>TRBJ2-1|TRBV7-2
ASSPQGGGGIYEQF
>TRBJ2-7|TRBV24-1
ATSYSSSGGAEEQY
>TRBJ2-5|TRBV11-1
ASSPRDRGQETQY
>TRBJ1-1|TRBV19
ASSIPVEGRAEAF
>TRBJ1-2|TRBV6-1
ASSIQGGFRYGYT
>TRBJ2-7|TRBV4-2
ASSQGEWGPYEQY
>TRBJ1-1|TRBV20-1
SARGSQGRTEDF
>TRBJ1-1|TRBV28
ANSFPAKGMNTEDF
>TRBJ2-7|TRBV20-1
SARDVLQTSYEQY
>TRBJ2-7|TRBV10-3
AISLRGASLYEQY
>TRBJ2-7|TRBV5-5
ASSRRGPSEQY
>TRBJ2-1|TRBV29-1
SPRLIDEQF
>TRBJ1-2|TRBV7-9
ASSIIGTVNYGYT
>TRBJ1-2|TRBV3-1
ASSLKDGYGYT
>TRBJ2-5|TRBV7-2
ASSQDGRRETQY
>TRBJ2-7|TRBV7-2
ASSLLAGPWEQY
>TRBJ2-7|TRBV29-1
SVATGTSPYEQY
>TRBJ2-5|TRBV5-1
ASSLGGTRETQY
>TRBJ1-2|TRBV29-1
SVEDRRGGYT
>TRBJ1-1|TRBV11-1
ASSLGDRGTEAF
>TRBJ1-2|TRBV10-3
AIYKPGQERNYGYT
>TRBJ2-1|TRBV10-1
ASSEDQRAEQF
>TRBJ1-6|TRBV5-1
ASSLGQGAVPLH
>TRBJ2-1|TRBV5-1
ASSPLGVFSYNEQF
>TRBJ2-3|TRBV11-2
SSSSGLAGHTDTQY
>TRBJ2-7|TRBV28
ASSLLWTGSSYEQY
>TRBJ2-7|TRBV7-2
ASSPWGEQY
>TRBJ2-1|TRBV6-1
ASRDRLGPRDEQF
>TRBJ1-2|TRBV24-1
ATSYPDRFNGYT
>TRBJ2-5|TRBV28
AVGGGGETQY
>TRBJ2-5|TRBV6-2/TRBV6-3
ASSYSFQGTQY
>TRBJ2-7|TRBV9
ASRAPGVADEQY
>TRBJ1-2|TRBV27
ASSLVGGSSYGYT
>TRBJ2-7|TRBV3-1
ASSQDTAVTVYEQY
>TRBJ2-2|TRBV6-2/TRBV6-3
ASTRDAGGYTGELF
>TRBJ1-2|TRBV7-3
ASSFSGWWGYT
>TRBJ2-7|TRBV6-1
ASRPPRYEQY
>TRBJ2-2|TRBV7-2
ASTSQRQTGELF
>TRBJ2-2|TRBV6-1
ASSFGELF
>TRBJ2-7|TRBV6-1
ASSPASTYEQY
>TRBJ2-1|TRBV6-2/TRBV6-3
ASSYLGTPKSYNEQF
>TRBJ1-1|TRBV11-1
ASSRGQLQMNTEAF
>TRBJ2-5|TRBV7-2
ASSYPLRTGYQETQY
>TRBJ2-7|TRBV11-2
ASSTGFWTLSYEQY
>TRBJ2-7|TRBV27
ASRRLAGSYEQY
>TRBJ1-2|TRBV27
ASSNSGYGYT
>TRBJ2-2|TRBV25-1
ASSFRGTGELF
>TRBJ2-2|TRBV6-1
ASSETLRGVTGELF
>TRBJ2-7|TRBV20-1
SARVTLEEQY
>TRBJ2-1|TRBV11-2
ASSPSVGLAGTEQF
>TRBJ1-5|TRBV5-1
ASSLGGTGNQPQH
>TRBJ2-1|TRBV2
ASRIVQRGRNEQF
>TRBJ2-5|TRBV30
AWKSVYGTQY
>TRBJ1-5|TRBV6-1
ASSEGGDSNQPQH